This T cell receptor (beta chain) was captured in a study of shared clonotypes between healthy human individuals. The CDR3 is 14 amino acids. CDR1 is MDHEN, CDR2 SYDVKM, per germline. Trimming stripped 3 bases from V and 0 bases from J, with 5 bases between. The CD4+ fraction was divided into a CD45RA+ naive subset and a CD45RA-negative memory subset. Samples underwent the assay at deep level. The authors distributed each subset's genomic DNA evenly over several immunoSEQ plates. Produced via immunoSEQ multiplex PCR; TCRdb's table is partial and in-frame only. The sample consists of roughly 2 million clones, approximately 94% of them appearing once.

The receptor's source is a man aged 18 to 30 in good health. Source material: naive CD4+ T cells sorted from blood. Subset meaning: CD45RA+ positively selected. This sequence joins TRBV28 and TRBJ1-4; D may be TRBD1 (5 bases). CDR3 sequence: CASSFRATNEKLFF. CDR3 bases: TGTGCCAGCAGTTTCAGGGCAACTAATGAAAAACTGTTTTTT.